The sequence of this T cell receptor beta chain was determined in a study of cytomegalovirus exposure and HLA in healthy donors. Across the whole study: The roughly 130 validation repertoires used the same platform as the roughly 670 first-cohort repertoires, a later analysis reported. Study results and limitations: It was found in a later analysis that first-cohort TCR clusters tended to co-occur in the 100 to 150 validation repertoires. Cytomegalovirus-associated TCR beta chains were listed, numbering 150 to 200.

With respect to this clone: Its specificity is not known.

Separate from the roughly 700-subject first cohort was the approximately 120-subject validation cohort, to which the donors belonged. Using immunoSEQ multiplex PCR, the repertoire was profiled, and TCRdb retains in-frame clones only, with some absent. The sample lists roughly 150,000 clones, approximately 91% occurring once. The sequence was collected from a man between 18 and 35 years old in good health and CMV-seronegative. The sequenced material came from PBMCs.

CDR3: CASNVGGGAHNEQFF. DNA for the CDR3: TGTGCCAGCAACGTAGGCGGGGGTGCTCACAATGAGCAGTTCTTC. The rearrangement uses TRBV2 and TRBJ2-1, with 7 nucleotides matching TRBD2. The CDR3 runs 15 residues. CDR1 is SNHLY and CDR2 is FYNNEI in the germline V gene. V was pared by 7 bases and J by 5 bases, with 11 bases of the junction left unmatched.